The clone carrying this T cell receptor beta chain has only one observation. Its antigen is undetermined. The source of around 2 micrograms of genomic DNA for TCR beta libraries was cryopreserved PBMCs. Deep sequencing aimed at 1 in 200,000 to 1 in 1 million T cells' resolution. Generated by immunoSEQ multiplex PCR, the TCRdb table keeps only in-frame clones and is missing some. The sample includes roughly 250,000 clones, under 75% of them seen just once. The record originates from a study of cytotoxic CD8 clonotypes in ibrutinib-treated CLL. General observations from the study: Clonality (at baseline) was higher than in age-matched healthy donors and tracked circulating CD8+ T-cell counts. Contraction or stability on treatment characterized the public clonotypes, which were uncommon.

The receptor was derived from a human donor with chronic lymphocytic leukemia. The sequencing here drew on PBMCs, taken after 24 months of ibrutinib treatment.

The CDR3 bases are TGTGCCAGCAGTGCCCCAGCGGGAGCGGAAGATACGCAGTATTTT. Its translation: CASSAPAGAEDTQYF. The chain links TRBV25-1 to TRBJ2-3; 8 bases are a match to TRBD2. V was clipped by 4 bases and J by 5 bases; unmatched bases: 8. CDR3 length: 15 residues. Germline V gene sequence: CDR1 MGHDK, CDR2 SYGVNS.